This entry concerns a single TCR beta chain. In the source study's methods: Amplification of reference gene primers provided the estimated nucleated cell counts. Repertoires were generated with immunoSEQ multiplex PCR, while TCRdb's copy carries only in-frame clones and drops some. The V and J calls and clone size come from that table; D and trimming were worked out from the DNA. The table shows about 280,000 clones, with approximately 88% occurring only once. This CDR3 has 14 amino acids. From germline, CDR1 is LGHDT and CDR2 YNNKEL (reference sequence). With 6 bases removed from V and 5 bases from J, the gap between germline ends came to 14 bases. Each recovered donor of Cohort 3 presented with two negative PCRs, clearance, or symptom resolution. This sample is drawn from a study of blood T cell repertoires in COVID-19. Study at large: COVID-19 samples from acute and convalescent phases originated in the United States, Italy and Spain. T cells, B-cell-depleted T cells, or PBMCs supplied cDNA or gDNA.

The clonotype was recovered from a woman in her forties who had recovered from COVID-19. Sequencing was carried out using PBMCs or T cells enriched from blood (not recorded which). The chain recombines TRBV3-1 (or the pseudogene TRBV3-2) with TRBJ2-1; D might be TRBD2 (6 bases). CDR3 loop: CASRAGTGNNEQFF. CDR3 DNA sequence: TGTGCCAGCAGAGCCGGGACTGGGAACAATGAGCAGTTCTTC.